Below, 31 T cell receptor beta chains from the same sample are listed, as sequenced in a study of cytomegalovirus exposure and HLA in healthy donors. In the PCR, 60 Vbeta and 13 Jbeta primers were used. Generated by immunoSEQ multiplex PCR, the TCRdb table keeps only in-frame clones and is missing some. The sample has under 250,000 clones; more than 75% are singletons. Material for sequencing was PBMCs. The receptors were gathered from a woman in her 40s in good health and CMV-seronegative.

This clone was recorded once. The V and J genes are TRBV19 and TRBJ1-4; 8 bases are a match to TRBD1. V was clipped by 6 bases and J by 7 bases; unmatched bases: 7. Per the germline V gene, CDR1 is LNHDA and CDR2 is SQIVND (reference sequence). This CDR3 region has 14 residues. CDR3 in DNA: TGTGCCAGTAGCCAACGACAGGGGACTGAAAAACTGTTTTTT. Protein: CASSQRQGTEKLFF.

A few counts support this clone. The J gene is TRBJ1-2, the V gene TRBV5-1; D may be TRBD1 (6 bases). The CDR3 consists of 13 residues. In germline, CDR1 is SGHRS, CDR2 YFSETQ. V was trimmed by 2 bases and J by 7 bases, leaving 12 bases between them. The CDR3 sequence: CASSLQGTGGYTF. The CDR3 DNA follows: TGCGCCAGCAGCTTACAGGGAACCGGTGGCTACACCTTC.

The chain carries TRBV29-1 and TRBJ1-2; D gene uncertain. Trimming removed 7 bases from V and 4 bases from J, with 13 bases in between. CDR3 size: 12 residues. Germline assignment: CDR1 SQVTM and CDR2 ANQGSEA. The CDR3 reads CSASDGAYGYTF. In DNA form, the CDR3 reads TGCAGCGCTTCCGACGGAGCCTATGGCTACACCTTC.

The rearrangement links TRBV2 to TRBJ2-5; a possible D gene is TRBD1 (5 bases). Trimming cost V 8 bases and J 0 bases, with 16 bases left between them. Germline-derived CDR1 and CDR2 are SNHLY and FYNNEI. This CDR3 is built from 15 residues. Written as DNA, the CDR3 is TGTGCCAGCCAACAGGCCAACCAGTACCAAGAGACCCAGTACTTC. Translation: CASQQANQYQETQYF.

This clone was detected only a few times. The V and J genes are TRBV19 and TRBJ2-7, with 9 bases aligning to TRBD1. Germline lookup yields CDR1 LNHDA and CDR2 SQIVND (reference sequence). This CDR3 is 13 amino acids long. V shed 9 bases and J 5 bases; nucleotides not matched to a gene: 8. CDR3 protein: CASAGTGFNEQYF. Here the CDR3 DNA reads TGTGCCAGCGCCGGGACAGGGTTCAACGAGCAGTACTTC.

This clone has a single count. The rearrangement links TRBV15 to TRBJ1-5, with 8 bases identical to TRBD1. Germline V CDR1 and CDR2: LNHNV, YYDKDF (reference sequence). The CDR3 is 15 residues long. V was clipped by 4 bases and J by 3 bases; unmatched bases: 5. CDR3 region: CATSTYRGNNQPQHF. CDR3 coding DNA: TGTGCCACCAGCACCTACAGGGGGAACAATCAGCCCCAGCATTTT. The full variable domain, its missing parts supplied by reference TRBV15 and TRBJ1-5, is DAMVIQNPRYQVTQFGKPVTLSCSQTLNHNVMYWYQQKSSQAPKLLFHYYDKDFNNEADTPDNFQSRRPNTSFCFLDIRSPGLGDTAMYLCATSTYRGNNQPQHFGDGTRLSIL.

A single count supports this clone. V and J are TRBV6-5 and TRBJ2-5; D is ambiguous. CDR3 length equals 13 residues. The ends were cut back, 7 bases at V and 1 base at J, with 10 bases in the middle. Germline assignment: CDR1 MNHEY and CDR2 SVGAGI. CDR3 loop: CASMRRGQETQYF. The DNA for the CDR3 is TGTGCCAGCATGAGGAGAGGCCAAGAGACCCAGTACTTC.

The V and J genes are TRBV7-2 and TRBJ2-7, with a possible D match to TRBD1 (6 bases). Per the germline V gene, CDR1 is SGHTA and CDR2 is FQGNSA. V lost 0 bases and J lost 4, with 10 bases in between. The CDR3 length is 14 residues. As DNA, the CDR3 is TGTGCCAGCAGCTTAGCTCTTAGGGGGTACGAGCAGTACTTC. It is translated as CASSLALRGYEQYF.

The rearrangement uses TRBV27 and TRBJ1-1; weak D call: TRBD1 (6 bases). Germline CDR1 MNHEY, CDR2 SMNVEV (reference sequence). Deletions cut 5 bases from V and 4 bases from J, with 17 bases between. This CDR3 region has 15 residues. CDR3 protein: CASSPRRGGPTEAFF. CDR3 sequence (DNA): TGTGCCAGCAGTCCTCGGCGGGGGGGGCCCACTGAAGCTTTCTTT.

CDR3 region: CSVAPRNTNEKLFF. In nucleotides, the CDR3 is TGCAGCGTGGCCCCTCGTAATACTAATGAAAAACTGTTTTTT. The chain employs TRBV29-1 and TRBJ1-4; D uncertain. Germline-derived CDR1 and CDR2 are SQVTM and ANQGSEA. The CDR3 runs 14 residues. The V and J ends lost 6 bases and 2 bases respectively, with 13 bases between them. Combining the CDR3 with reference TRBV29-1 and TRBJ1-4 gives the whole variable domain SAVISQKPSRDICQRGTSLTIQCQVDSQVTMMFWYRQQPGQSLTLIATANQGSEATYESGFVIDKFPISRPNLTFSTLTVSNMSPEDSSIYLCSVAPRNTNEKLFFGSGTQLSVL.

The rearrangement links TRBV28 to TRBJ2-7, with 7 nucleotides matching TRBD2. CDR3 length: 15 residues. J gave up 4 bases and V 8 bases, and 14 bases lay outside the gene matches. CDR1 is MDHEN, CDR2 SYDVKM, per germline. The CDR3 sequence: CASFGAAGQSYEQYF. The DNA for the CDR3 is TGTGCCAGCTTTGGGGCAGCGGGGCAGTCTTACGAGCAGTACTTC.

The chain links TRBV9 to TRBJ2-7, with D unresolved. This CDR3 spans 15 amino acids. Between the trimmed V and J ends, which lost 0 bases and 3 bases, there was a span of 13 bases. Germline V gene sequence: CDR1 SGDLS, CDR2 YYNGEE. CDR3 sequence (DNA): TGTGCCAGCAGCGTAGCAGCTGCGTCAGGCTACGAGCAGTACTTC. It is translated as CASSVAAASGYEQYF.

This sequence joins TRBV27 and TRBJ1-5; no definite D call. The germline V gene encodes CDR1 MNHEY and CDR2 SMNVEV (reference sequence). The CDR3 sequence is 15 residues long. V shed 2 bases and J shed 2 bases, with 10 bases lying between them. The CDR3 DNA reads TGTGCCAGCAGTTTAACGGGGTCAGGCAATCAGCCCCAGCATTTT. This gives the protein CASSLTGSGNQPQHF.

Here the CDR3 DNA reads TGTGCCAGCAGCCTGGGGACTAGCGGTTCCTACGAGCAGTACTTC. Its protein is CASSLGTSGSYEQYF. The rearrangement links TRBV7-3 to TRBJ2-7; 11 positions match TRBD2. Germline V gene lookup returns CDR1 SGHTA and CDR2 FQGTGA. This CDR3 has 15 residues. Unmatched junction bases numbered 4, after V lost 5 bases and J lost 1 base.

This clone was seen just once. The V call is TRBV9, the J call TRBJ2-1; possible D gene TRBD1, 6 bases. CDR1 is SGDLS and CDR2 is YYNGEE in the germline V gene. Trimming stripped 5 bases from V and 0 bases from J, with 12 bases between. This CDR3 contains 15 residues. CDR3 nucleotide sequence: TGTGCCAGCAGTCACCGGGACAACTCCTACAATGAGCAGTTCTTC. It yields the protein CASSHRDNSYNEQFF.

The chain is built from TRBV6-4 and TRBJ2-3; D is unclear. CDR1 is MRHNA, CDR2 SNTAGT, per germline. The CDR3 covers 13 residues. V was cut by 2 bases and J by 0 bases, with 3 bases left in between. The CDR3 region is CASSDQSTDTQYF. Written as DNA, the CDR3 is TGTGCCAGCAGTGACCAGAGCACAGATACGCAGTATTTT.

The rearrangement joins TRBV4-1 to TRBJ2-5; 9 nucleotides align to TRBD2. The V and J ends lost 4 bases and 5 bases, in that order; junction bases with no gene match: 20. The CDR3 totals 19 residues. CDR1 is MGHRA and CDR2 is YSYEKL in the germline V gene. The CDR3 DNA reads TGCGCCAGCAGCCTCACAATGGGGTTAGCGGGAGTAAAAGGGGAGACCCAGTACTTC. This sequence encodes CASSLTMGLAGVKGETQYF.

CDR3 protein: CASSETGGGRAKNIQYF. In nucleotides, the CDR3 is TGTGCCAGCAGTGAAACAGGGGGCGGTAGGGCCAAAAACATTCAGTACTTC. The rearrangement uses TRBV2 and TRBJ2-4; TRBD1 matches 9 bases. V lost 2 bases, J lost 1 base, and 6 bases stayed unmatched. The CDR3 extends over 17 amino acids. Germline lookup yields CDR1 SNHLY and CDR2 FYNNEI.

This clone appeared once. The chain couples TRBV18 to TRBJ1-5, with 8 bases fitting TRBD1. Germline V gene lookup returns CDR1 KGHSH and CDR2 LQKENI. The V segment lost 3 bases and the J segment 5 bases; nucleotides outside the gene matches: 18. This CDR3 contains 19 residues. The CDR3 region is CASSPRPWTGKGEYQPQHF. CDR3 nucleotide sequence: TGTGCCAGCTCACCCCGACCCTGGACAGGGAAGGGGGAGTATCAGCCCCAGCATTTT.

J is TRBJ2-7 and V is TRBV6-5, with 14 bases lining up with TRBD2. CDR3 length equals 14 residues. Germline V gives CDR1 MNHEY, CDR2 SVGAGI. J lost 9 bases, V lost 6 bases, and 7 bases had no gene match. The CDR3, as DNA: TGTGCCAGCAGCTACGCGGGACTAGCGGGAGTGCAGTACTTC. Encoded protein: CASSYAGLAGVQYF.

The V gene is TRBV28, the J gene TRBJ1-1, with 9 bases identical to TRBD1. The CDR3 has 14 amino acids. J gave up 6 bases and V 8 bases, and 10 bases lay outside the gene matches. Germline V gene sequence: CDR1 MDHEN, CDR2 SYDVKM. Here the CDR3 reads CASGGQGGGSEAFF. DNA of the CDR3: TGTGCCAGCGGGGGACAGGGCGGGGGTTCTGAAGCTTTCTTT.

V is TRBV27 and J is TRBJ2-2, with 11 bases matching TRBD1. Germline CDR1 is MNHEY and CDR2 is SMNVEV (reference sequence). With 6 bases clipped from V and 5 bases from J, the junction kept 8 bases outside the gene matches. This CDR3 spans 16 amino acids. CDR3 amino acids: CASRTRDRGYTGELFF. The CDR3 DNA follows: TGTGCCAGCAGAACACGGGACAGGGGGTATACCGGGGAGCTGTTTTTT.

CDR3 amino acids: CASTPSGLAGVIKTDTQYF. As DNA, the CDR3 is TGTGCCAGCACCCCATCGGGACTAGCGGGAGTAATAAAAACGGATACGCAGTATTTT. V usage is TRBV2 and J usage is TRBJ2-3; 14 bases are shared with TRBD2. Losses at the gene ends were 7 bases for V and 6 bases for J; bases not matched to a gene: 18. Germline V gene lookup returns CDR1 SNHLY and CDR2 FYNNEI. The CDR3 spans 19 residues.

This clone was recorded once. The chain combines TRBV27 with TRBJ2-7; D uncertain. With 1 base removed from V and 0 bases from J, the gap between germline ends came to 4 bases. CDR3 length: 13 amino acids. Germline CDR1 is MNHEY and CDR2 is SMNVEV (reference sequence). For the CDR3, the DNA is TGTGCCAGCAGTTTATTGAGCTCCTACGAGCAGTACTTC. Translation: CASSLLSSYEQYF.

The chain uses TRBV30 and TRBJ2-3; 10 nucleotides line up with TRBD1. The germline V gene has CDR1 GTSNPN and CDR2 SVGIG (reference sequence). CDR3 length equals 14 residues. The V gene end was trimmed by 6 bases and the J gene end by 6 bases; junction bases not matched to a gene: 9. CDR3: CACPDRGPGDTQYF. The CDR3 DNA sequence: TGTGCCTGCCCAGACAGGGGGCCGGGGGATACGCAGTATTTT.

The V call is TRBV7-9, the J call TRBJ2-3; D unclear. This CDR3 is 15 amino acids long. Germline V gene sequence: CDR1 SEHNR, CDR2 FQNEAQ (reference sequence). V gave up 1 base and J gave up 5 bases, with 13 bases separating them. The CDR3 loop is CASSLELLGVDTQYF. The CDR3 nucleotides are TGTGCCAGCAGCTTAGAATTGCTAGGAGTAGATACGCAGTATTTT. Full variable domain (remainder filled in from reference TRBV7-9 and TRBJ2-3): DTGVSQNPRHKITKRGQNVTFRCDPISEHNRLYWYRQTLGQGPEFLTYFQNEAQLEKSRLLSDRFSAERPKGSFSTLEIQRTEQGDSAMYLCASSLELLGVDTQYFGPGTRLTVL.

About this clone: This sample includes further DNA sequences coding for the same CDR3. The V call is TRBV5-1, the J call TRBJ1-1, with unresolved D. Germline CDR1 reads SGHRS; CDR2 reads YFSETQ. The CDR3 loop spans 14 amino acids. Trimming stripped 4 bases from V and 1 base from J, with 11 bases between. The CDR3 bases are TGCGCCAGCAGCCTACGAGGAGCGAACACTGAAGCTTTCTTT. Its protein is CASSLRGANTEAFF.

The chain joins TRBV6-5 to TRBJ1-6; TRBD1 matches 7 bases. V dropped 6 bases and J dropped 3; count of bases not matched to a gene: 5. CDR1 is MNHEY, CDR2 SVGAGI, per germline. The CDR3 runs 15 residues. CDR3 in DNA: TGTGCCAGCAGCAACAGGGACAGCTATAATTCACCCCTCCACTTT. Its protein product is CASSNRDSYNSPLHF.

V gene TRBV27 combines with J gene TRBJ2-4; no definite D call. The CDR3 runs to 17 residues. V was pared by 2 bases and J by 1 base, with 15 bases between. Germline CDR1 and CDR2: MNHEY and SMNVEV (reference sequence). The CDR3 nucleotides read TGTGCCAGCAGTTTAAGTTTCGAAGTCGCGGCCAAAAACATTCAGTACTTC. Protein product: CASSLSFEVAAKNIQYF.

The V call is TRBV5-1, the J call TRBJ2-2, with 9 bases lining up with TRBD1. Germline assignment: CDR1 SGHRS and CDR2 YFSETQ. The V gene end was trimmed by 4 bases and the J gene end by 1 base; junction bases not matched to a gene: 5. This CDR3 has 16 residues. The CDR3 DNA follows: TGCGCCAGCAGCACCCCGGGACAGGGGAACACCGGGGAGCTGTTTTTT. Its translation is CASSTPGQGNTGELFF. The full variable domain, with the rest looked up from reference TRBV5-1 and TRBJ2-2, is KAGVTQTPRYLIKTRGQQVTLSCSPISGHRSVSWYQQTPGQGLQFLFEYFSETQRNKGNFPGRFSGRQFSNSRSEMNVSTLELGDSALYLCASSTPGQGNTGELFFGEGSRLTVL.

This clone came up a few times. V gene TRBV2 combines with J gene TRBJ1-5; D perhaps matches TRBD1 (5 bases). From germline, CDR1 is SNHLY and CDR2 FYNNEI. CDR3 length: 17 amino acids. Trimming shortened V by 2 bases and J by 4 bases, and 18 bases separated the two germline ends. The CDR3 region has the DNA TGTGCCAGCAGTGAAAGGGGAACGGGGGGAGGAAATCAGCCCCAGCATTTT. This gives the protein CASSERGTGGGNQPQHF.